The next 32 T cell receptor beta chains were all read from a single sample in a study of T cells in Graves' hyperthyroidism and ophthalmopathy. Amplified TCR beta CDR3 regions came from RNA transcripts. With the HTBI primer set, the TCR CDR3 went through a first round of RT-PCR. TCRdb processed the multiplex PCR reads anew with MiXCR; each CDR3 protein has one entry. This table holds roughly 660,000 distinct CDR3 sequences, 15% to 20% found once. Source material: blood. These receptors were taken from a man aged 50 to 59 with Graves' hyperthyroidism.

The sample holds many counts of this clonotype. The rearrangement links TRBV7-9 to TRBJ2-5; a possible D gene is TRBD2 (6 bases). The V and J ends lost 5 bases and 2 bases respectively, with 21 bases between them. In germline, CDR1 is SEHNR, CDR2 FQNEAQ (reference sequence). This CDR3 contains 17 residues. CDR3 bases: TGTGCCAGCAGCCCTCCGAACGACGGGACTTTACAAGAGACCCAGTACTTC. The encoded protein is CASSPPNDGTLQETQYF.

The sample holds a few counts of this clonotype. V is TRBV27 and J is TRBJ2-7, with D possibly being TRBD1 (6 bases). The germline V and J ends were trimmed by 4 bases and 2 bases, with 9 bases remaining between them. CDR3 length equals 13 residues. Germline lookup yields CDR1 MNHEY and CDR2 SMNVEV (reference sequence). CDR3 DNA sequence: TGTGCCAGCAGTTACAGGGTGGCCTACGAGCAGTACTTC. Translation: CASSYRVAYEQYF.

This clonotype appeared many times. The V gene is TRBV3-1, the J gene TRBJ2-7, with D perhaps TRBD2 (6 bases). The CDR3 has 15 amino acids. Germline V gene sequence: CDR1 LGHDT, CDR2 YNNKEL (reference sequence). V was cut by 4 bases and J by 0 bases, with 13 bases left in between. The CDR3 sequence is CASSPSGERSYEQYF. The CDR3 DNA reads TGTGCCAGCAGCCCCTCGGGAGAGCGCTCCTACGAGCAGTACTTC.

The chain employs TRBV10-1 and TRBJ2-1, with 15 bases lining up with TRBD2. This CDR3 has 14 residues. CDR1 is WNHNN and CDR2 is SYGVQD in the germline V gene (reference sequence). V was clipped by 7 bases and J by 11 bases; unmatched bases: 6. The CDR3: CASNPGLAGGQQFF. The CDR3 nucleotides are TGCGCCAGCAACCCGGGACTAGCGGGAGGTCAGCAGTTCTTC.

This clonotype was seen many times. The rearrangement uses TRBV12-3 or TRBV12-4 and TRBJ1-1; maybe TRBD1 (5 bases). The CDR3 is made up of 17 amino acids. V lost 6 bases and J lost 2, with 22 bases in between. For the CDR3, the DNA is TGTGCCAGCAGCCACATTCCAGGACAAGGTTCAAACACTGAAGCTTTCTTT. Amino acid sequence: CASSHIPGQGSNTEAFF.

The gene calls are TRBV27 and TRBJ2-7; D gene uncertain. CDR1 is MNHEY, CDR2 SMNVEV, per germline (reference sequence). The length of the CDR3 is 14 residues. Trimming removed 5 bases from V and 8 bases from J, with 19 bases in between. The CDR3 here is CASSLRGEVPQQYF. CDR3 DNA: TGTGCCAGCAGTCTCCGAGGCGAAGTTCCTCAGCAGTACTTC.

This CDR3 is CASARERTEAFF. The CDR3 nucleotides are TGTGCCAGCGCCCGGGAGAGGACTGAAGCTTTCTTT. The rearrangement links TRBV3-1 to TRBJ1-1; D ambiguous. Germline CDR1 and CDR2: LGHDT and YNNKEL (reference sequence). Trimming shortened V by 8 bases and J by 5 bases, and 12 bases separated the two germline ends. This CDR3 contains 12 residues.

This clonotype was seen repeatedly, ten times or more. The rearrangement links TRBV3-1 to TRBJ1-1; D remains unclear. Germline V gives CDR1 LGHDT, CDR2 YNNKEL (reference sequence). Deletions cut 4 bases from V and 0 bases from J, with 9 bases between. This CDR3 has 14 amino acids. As DNA, the CDR3 is TGTGCCAGCAGCCTACCCGGGGTGAACACTGAAGCTTTCTTT. It yields the protein CASSLPGVNTEAFF.

This clonotype came up once. In DNA, the CDR3 is TGTGCCAGCGAGAGGACAGGAGAAGCGGACGAGCAGTACTTC. It codes for CASERTGEADEQYF. The chain has TRBV6-2 or TRBV6-3 and TRBJ2-7, with 7 bases matching TRBD1. Germline CDR1 and CDR2: MNHEY and SVGEGT. This CDR3 has 14 amino acids. Losses at the gene ends were 8 bases for V and 5 bases for J; bases not matched to a gene: 12.

This clonotype has a count of ten or more. The rearrangement uses TRBV12-3 or TRBV12-4 and TRBJ1-6, with a weak D call TRBD1 (5 bases). The CDR3 sequence is 15 residues long. Trimming cost V 1 base and J 7 bases, with 11 bases left between them. The CDR3 region is CASSLGQSVNSPLHF. The CDR3 DNA follows: TGTGCCAGCAGTTTAGGACAGTCTGTCAATTCACCCCTCCACTTT.

There are many counts of this clonotype. The genes are TRBV19 and TRBJ1-1; D perhaps matches TRBD1 (5 bases). The germline V and J ends were trimmed by 4 bases and 2 bases, with 11 bases remaining between them. The CDR3 is 14 residues long. Looked up from germline, CDR1 is LNHDA and CDR2 is SQIVND (reference sequence). As DNA, the CDR3 is TGTGCCAGTAGTACCCGGGACTTCAACACTGAAGCTTTCTTT. Translated, it gives CASSTRDFNTEAFF. Using reference TRBV19 and TRBJ1-1 for the parts outside the CDR3, the full variable domain is DGGITQSPKYLFRKEGQNVTLSCEQNLNHDAMYWYRQDPGQGLRLIYYSQIVNDFQKGDIAEGYSVSREKKESFPLTVTSAQKNPTAFYLCASSTRDFNTEAFFGQGTRLTVV.

This sequence joins TRBV5-1 and TRBJ2-2, with a tentative D call TRBD1 (5 bases). With 0 bases removed from V and 6 bases from J, the gap between germline ends came to 12 bases. The length of the CDR3 is 15 residues. Germline CDR1 SGHRS, CDR2 YFSETQ. CDR3 protein: CASSLAAQGSGELFF. DNA for the CDR3: TGCGCCAGCAGCTTGGCGGCCCAGGGATCCGGGGAGCTGTTTTTT. Complete variable domain (other parts from reference TRBV5-1 and TRBJ2-2): KAGVTQTPRYLIKTRGQQVTLSCSPISGHRSVSWYQQTPGQGLQFLFEYFSETQRNKGNFPGRFSGRQFSNSRSEMNVSTLELGDSALYLCASSLAAQGSGELFFGEGSRLTVL.

This clonotype was detected many times. The rearrangement uses TRBV3-1 and TRBJ1-4; 8 positions match TRBD1. J gave up 5 bases and V 3 bases, and 5 bases lay outside the gene matches. CDR1 LGHDT and CDR2 YNNKEL come from the germline V gene (reference sequence). The CDR3 is made up of 15 amino acids. CDR3 protein: CASSQGTGTNEKLFF. The CDR3 bases are TGTGCCAGCAGCCAGGGGACAGGCACAAATGAAAAACTGTTTTTT. Supplemented by reference TRBV3-1 and TRBJ1-4, the full variable domain reads DTAVSQTPKYLVTQMGNDKSIKCEQNLGHDTMYWYKQDSKKFLKIMFSYNNKELIINETVPNRFSPKSPDKAHLNLHINSLELGDSAVYFCASSQGTGTNEKLFFGSGTQLSVL.

V gene TRBV7-8 combines with J gene TRBJ2-7, with a tentative D call TRBD2 (5 bases). The germline V gene encodes CDR1 SGHVS and CDR2 FQNEAQ. Between the trimmed V and J ends, which lost 5 bases and 2 bases, there was a span of 19 bases. The CDR3 is 16 residues long. CDR3 DNA sequence: TGTGCCAGCAGCCACAGCTTGGACTCGACTGCCTACGAGCAGTACTTC. Encoded protein: CASSHSLDSTAYEQYF.

For this clonotype: Since no conserved phenylalanine or tryptophan closes the CDR3, a read error is the likely cause. The gene calls are TRBV27 and TRBJ1-1; no firm D call. This CDR3 is 13 amino acids long. CDR1 and CDR2 from the germline V gene are MNHEY and SMNVEV (reference sequence). V lost 3 bases to trimming and J lost 3 bases, with 8 bases between them. This CDR3 reads CASSFGEDTEAFL. The CDR3 DNA is TGTGCCAGCAGTTTCGGGGAGGACACTGAAGCTTTCCTT.

In this sample, this clonotype turned up many times. The J gene is TRBJ1-2, the V gene TRBV2; the match to TRBD1 covers 11 bases. This CDR3 comprises 15 residues. The germline CDR1 and CDR2 sequences are SNHLY and FYNNEI. The junction had 10 bases not matched to a gene; V was cut back by 5 bases and J by 8 bases. CDR3 bases: TGTGCCAGCAGTAATCGCGGACAGGGGGCGCGCGGCTACACCTTC. It yields the protein CASSNRGQGARGYTF.

This clonotype was recorded a few times. The chain combines TRBV7-9 with TRBJ2-5, with 7 bases matching TRBD1. From germline, CDR1 is SEHNR and CDR2 FQNEAQ (reference sequence). J lost 5 bases, V lost 6 bases, and 9 bases had no gene match. The CDR3 has 14 residues. CDR3 DNA sequence: TGTGCCAGCAGACAGGGGTCAAGCAGCGAGACCCAGTACTTC. Its protein product is CASRQGSSSETQYF. Variable domain in full (rest from reference TRBV7-9 and TRBJ2-5): DTGVSQNPRHKITKRGQNVTFRCDPISEHNRLYWYRQTLGQGPEFLTYFQNEAQLEKSRLLSDRFSAERPKGSFSTLEIQRTEQGDSAMYLCASRQGSSSETQYFGPGTRLLVL.

In this sample, this clonotype turned up many times. CDR3 in amino acids: CSAPGQGIVEQFF. DNA of the CDR3: TGCAGTGCCCCGGGACAGGGTATCGTAGAGCAGTTCTTC. The chain links TRBV20-1 to TRBJ2-1, with 9 bases aligning to TRBD1. J was trimmed by 10 bases and V by 6 bases; bases with no gene match: 10. This CDR3 has 13 residues. In germline, CDR1 is DFQATT, CDR2 SNEGSKA (reference sequence).

On this clonotype: Because it lacks the conserved phenylalanine or tryptophan at the end, this CDR3 is likely a read error. CDR3 region: CASSPGSNYGYTL. CDR3 coding DNA: TGTGCCAGCTCACCGGGCAGTAACTATGGCTACACCCTC. This chain uses TRBV18 with TRBJ1-2; D remains unclear. Germline V gene sequence: CDR1 KGHSH, CDR2 LQKENI. The V gene lost 3 bases and the J gene lost 1 base, with 6 bases spanning the gap. The CDR3 consists of 13 residues.

Details on this clonotype: With a much larger clone just one base away, this may be a read error. The V gene is TRBV28, the J gene TRBJ1-1; 7 bases line up with TRBD1. Germline V CDR1 and CDR2: MDHEN, SYDVKM. This CDR3 spans 15 amino acids. The CDR3 loop reads CASNLGSGTDTEAFF. The CDR3 coding sequence is TGTGCCAGCAATTTAGGGTCTGGGACAGACACTGAAGCTTTCTTT. Filled out from reference TRBV28 and TRBJ1-1, the complete variable domain reads DVKVTQSSRYLVKRTGEKVFLECVQDMDHENMFWYRQDPGLGLRLIYFSYDVKMKEKGDIPEGYSVSREKKERFSLILESASTNQTSMYLCASNLGSGTDTEAFFGQGTRLTVV.

This clonotype was observed many times. The chain joins TRBV12-3 or TRBV12-4 to TRBJ2-1; tentatively, D is TRBD1 or TRBD2 (6 bases each). V was pared by 6 bases and J by 8 bases, with 17 bases between. The CDR3 sequence is 14 residues long. The CDR3: CASSRGTSSDEQFF. CDR3 DNA sequence: TGTGCCAGCAGCCGCGGGACATCCAGCGATGAGCAGTTCTTC.

The V and J genes are TRBV7-8 and TRBJ2-1; 7 nucleotides agree with TRBD2. Germline lookup yields CDR1 SGHVS and CDR2 FQNEAQ. CDR3 length equals 16 residues. V shed 3 bases, J shed 1 base, and the junction held 6 bases outside the gene matches. The DNA for the CDR3 is TGTGCCAGCAGCTTTCGCGGGAGTTTTTCCTACAATGAGCAGTTCTTC. Amino acid sequence: CASSFRGSFSYNEQFF.

This clonotype was observed at least ten times. The chain is built from TRBV28 and TRBJ2-1; unclear D gene. The CDR3 spans 14 residues. Germline V lookup: CDR1 MDHEN, CDR2 SYDVKM. Trimming stripped 3 bases from V and 0 bases from J, with 6 bases between. DNA of the CDR3: TGTGCCAGCAGTTTTTACTCCTCCTACAATGAGCAGTTCTTC. It yields the protein CASSFYSSYNEQFF. Variable domain in full (rest from reference TRBV28 and TRBJ2-1): DVKVTQSSRYLVKRTGEKVFLECVQDMDHENMFWYRQDPGLGLRLIYFSYDVKMKEKGDIPEGYSVSREKKERFSLILESASTNQTSMYLCASSFYSSYNEQFFGPGTRLTVL.

The J gene is TRBJ1-6, the V gene TRBV28; D gene uncertain. The V end was cut by 2 bases, the J end by 12 bases, with 8 bases between. From germline, CDR1 is MDHEN and CDR2 SYDVKM. The CDR3 loop spans 12 amino acids. CDR3 nucleotides: TGTGCCAGCAGTTTACAGCTTAGACCCCTCCACTTT. It encodes CASSLQLRPLHF.

The CDR3 protein is CSARDGTGEKGGYTF. The DNA for the CDR3 is TGCAGTGCTAGAGATGGAACAGGGGAAAAAGGTGGCTACACCTTC. V and J are TRBV20-1 and TRBJ1-2; 7 positions match TRBD1. V trimming: 0 bases; J trimming: 7 bases; junction bases outside the gene matches: 11. The CDR3 is 15 residues long. Germline-derived CDR1 and CDR2 are DFQATT and SNEGSKA (reference sequence).

This clonotype was detected ten times or more. The rearrangement uses TRBV5-1 and TRBJ2-3, with 14 bases aligning to TRBD2. Germline values: CDR1 SGHRS, CDR2 YFSETQ. The CDR3 runs to 16 residues. The ends lost 7 bases at V and 4 bases at J; junction bases unmatched: 8. The CDR3 sequence: CASWGGLAGESDTQYF. In DNA, the CDR3 is TGCGCCAGCTGGGGGGGACTAGCGGGAGAATCAGATACGCAGTATTTT.

This clonotype has ten or more counts. The J gene is TRBJ2-3, the V gene TRBV11-3, with TRBD2 matching over 8 bases. Losses at the gene ends were 5 bases for V and 5 bases for J; bases not matched to a gene: 9. Germline V lookup: CDR1 SGHNT, CDR2 YENEEA. The CDR3 loop spans 15 amino acids. The CDR3 protein is CASSIRGGGLDTQYF. CDR3 DNA: TGTGCCAGCAGCATACGGGGGGGAGGACTAGATACGCAGTATTTT.

The CDR3 sequence: CSASPLGQGVVEQYF. The CDR3 coding sequence is TGCAGTGCTAGTCCGTTAGGACAGGGAGTGGTCGAGCAGTACTTC. This chain joins TRBV20-1 and TRBJ2-7; 8 positions match TRBD1. CDR3 length: 15 residues. The germline V gene has CDR1 DFQATT and CDR2 SNEGSKA (reference sequence). V lost 3 bases and J lost 6; bases outside the gene matches: 13.

V usage is TRBV30 and J usage is TRBJ2-7; D not certain. The germline V gene has CDR1 GTSNPN and CDR2 SVGIG (reference sequence). Trimming took off 7 bases at V and 1 base at J, with 11 bases between the two ends. The CDR3 runs 12 residues. This chain's CDR3 is CALRTVSYEQYF. In DNA, the CDR3 is TGTGCCTTACGGACGGTTTCCTACGAGCAGTACTTC.

This clonotype was counted ten times or more. The chain is built from TRBV12-3 or TRBV12-4 and TRBJ2-7, with 8 positions matching TRBD1. J was trimmed by 3 bases and V by 6 bases; bases with no gene match: 7. This CDR3 spans 14 amino acids. For the CDR3, the DNA is TGTGCCAGCAGCTTTTCGACAGGGGTCTACGAGCAGTACTTC. This sequence encodes CASSFSTGVYEQYF.

This clonotype was observed many times. The chain uses TRBV29-1 and TRBJ2-5; D gene uncertain. Trimming took 3 bases from V and 3 from J, leaving 11 bases between them. This CDR3 has 13 amino acids. CDR1 and CDR2 (germline): SQVTM, ANQGSEA. The CDR3 nucleotides are TGCAGCGTTGACCTGGACGGTAAAGAGACCCAGTACTTC. Its protein product is CSVDLDGKETQYF. Variable domain in full (rest from reference TRBV29-1 and TRBJ2-5): SAVISQKPSRDICQRGTSLTIQCQVDSQVTMMFWYRQQPGQSLTLIATANQGSEATYESGFVIDKFPISRPNLTFSTLTVSNMSPEDSSIYLCSVDLDGKETQYFGPGTRLLVL.

This clonotype was found many times. The CDR3 reads CASSLRRLSGIYGYTF. DNA for the CDR3: TGTGCCAGCAGTTTAAGAAGATTAAGCGGGATCTATGGCTACACCTTC. V gene TRBV12-3 or TRBV12-4 combines with J gene TRBJ1-2; no clear D gene. This CDR3 spans 16 amino acids. The V gene lost 2 bases and the J gene lost 4 bases, with 17 bases spanning the gap.